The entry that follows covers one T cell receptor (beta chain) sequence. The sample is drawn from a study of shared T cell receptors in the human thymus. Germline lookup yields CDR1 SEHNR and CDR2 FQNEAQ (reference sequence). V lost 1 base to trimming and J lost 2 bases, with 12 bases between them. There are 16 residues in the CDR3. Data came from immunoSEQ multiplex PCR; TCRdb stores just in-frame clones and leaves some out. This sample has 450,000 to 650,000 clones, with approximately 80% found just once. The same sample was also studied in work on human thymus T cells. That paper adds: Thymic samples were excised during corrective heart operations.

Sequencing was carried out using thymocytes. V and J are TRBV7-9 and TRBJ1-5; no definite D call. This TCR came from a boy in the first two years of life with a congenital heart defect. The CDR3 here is CASSLGVGEGNQPQHF. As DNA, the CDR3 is TGTGCCAGCAGCTTAGGGGTCGGGGAAGGCAATCAGCCCCAGCATTTT.